This TCR beta chain was sequenced for a study of graft-versus-host responses after intestinal transplantation. The method was immunoSEQ multiplex PCR; TCRdb's version includes in-frame clones alone and lacks a portion of them. This sample has tens of thousands of clones, with around 92% found just once. Details on this clone: Antigen specificity is unknown.

This sample comprised unstimulated CD8+ T cells sorted from spleen or lymph node cells, obtained before intestinal transplant. The receptor was derived from a human donor who received an intestinal transplant.

The CDR3 sequence: CASSPWLTGASPYEQYF. The CDR3 region has the DNA TGTGCCAGCAGCCCCTGGTTGACGGGAGCTAGTCCCTACGAGCAGTACTTC. V and J are TRBV5-5 and TRBJ2-7, with D maybe TRBD2 (6 bases). The germline gives CDR1 SGHKS, CDR2 YYEKEE (reference sequence). Deletions cut 4 bases from V and 2 bases from J, with 22 bases between. This CDR3 is built from 17 residues.